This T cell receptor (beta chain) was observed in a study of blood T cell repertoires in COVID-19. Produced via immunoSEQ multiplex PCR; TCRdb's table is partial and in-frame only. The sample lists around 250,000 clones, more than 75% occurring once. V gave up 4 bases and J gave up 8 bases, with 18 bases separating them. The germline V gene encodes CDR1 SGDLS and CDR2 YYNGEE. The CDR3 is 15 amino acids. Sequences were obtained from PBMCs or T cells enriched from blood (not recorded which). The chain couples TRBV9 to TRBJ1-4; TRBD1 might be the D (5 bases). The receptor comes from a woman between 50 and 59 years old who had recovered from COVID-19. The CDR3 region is CASSSRRGGGEKLFF. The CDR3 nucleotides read TGTGCCAGCAGCTCAAGACGCGGTGGGGGGGAAAAACTGTTTTTT. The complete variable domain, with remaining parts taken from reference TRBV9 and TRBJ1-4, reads DSGVTQTPKHLITATGQRVTLRCSPRSGDLSVYWYQQSLDQGLQFLIQYYNGEERAKGNILERFSAQQFPDLHSELNLSSLELGDSALYFCASSSRRGGGEKLFFGSGTQLSVL.